A selection of T cell receptor beta chains follows, all from one sample in a study of cytomegalovirus exposure and HLA in healthy donors. Using immunoSEQ multiplex PCR, the repertoire was profiled, and TCRdb retains in-frame clones only, with some absent. The data contain fewer than 150,000 clones, 65% to 85% of them singletons. Sequenced material: PBMCs. The receptors come from a male donor in good health and CMV-seronegative. CDR3s include the opening cysteine and the closing phenylalanine or tryptophan. Fields, in order: V gene, D gene, clone size, J gene, CDR3 protein, CDR3 DNA. A D gene is named only where the DNA matches it firmly. A clone size is listed for some rows: how often the clone was seen (once, few, many), or a class if it is expanded.

>TRBV5-4|NA|few|TRBJ1-2
CASSLDQLYGYTF
TGTGCCAGCAGCTTGGACCAACTTTATGGCTACACCTTC
>TRBV7-9|NA|NA|TRBJ1-1
CASSSRTEAFF
TGTGCCAGCAGCTCCCGGACAGAAGCTTTCTTT
>TRBV7-8|NA|NA|TRBJ1-4
CASSPPRVEKLFF
TGTGCCAGCAGCCCGCCTCGGGTCGAAAAACTGTTTTTT
>TRBV13|TRBD1|NA|TRBJ2-7
CASTRTGSNSYEQYF
TGTGCCAGCACCCGGACAGGTAGCAACTCCTACGAGCAGTACTTC
>TRBV5-4|NA|NA|TRBJ2-5
CASSGPDYIKETQYF
TGTGCCAGCAGCGGCCCGGACTACATAAAAGAGACCCAGTACTTC
>TRBV25-1|NA|NA|TRBJ2-1
CASSAPHGSSYNEQFF
TGTGCCAGCAGTGCGCCTCATGGGAGCTCCTACAATGAGCAGTTCTTC
>TRBV27|NA|once|TRBJ1-1
CASSLVRSRNTEAFF
TGTGCCAGCAGTCTCGTCCGTTCGCGGAACACTGAAGCTTTCTTT
>TRBV7-6|NA|NA|TRBJ1-1
CASSSEVDTEAFF
TGTGCCAGCAGCTCCGAGGTTGACACTGAAGCTTTCTTT
>TRBV19|NA|NA|TRBJ1-3
CASSPPFYSGNTIYF
TGTGCCAGTAGTCCGCCCTTCTACTCTGGAAACACCATATATTTT
>TRBV10-3|TRBD1|NA|TRBJ1-1
CAIMTGTNTEAFF
TGTGCCATCATGACAGGGACGAACACTGAAGCTTTCTTT
>TRBV7-9|NA|NA|TRBJ1-5
CASSYAPDYSNQPQHF
TGTGCCAGCAGCTACGCCCCAGATTATAGCAATCAGCCCCAGCATTTT
>TRBV19|NA|NA|TRBJ1-5
CASSISGSQPQHF
TGTGCCAGTAGTATATCCGGGTCGCAGCCCCAGCATTTT
>TRBV4-3|TRBD2|few|TRBJ2-3
CASSQLLAGEDTQYF
TGCGCCAGCAGCCAACTCCTCGCGGGGGAAGATACGCAGTATTTT
>TRBV6-1|TRBD2|NA|TRBJ2-2
CASSDIAGGHTGELFF
TGTGCCAGCAGTGATATAGCGGGAGGGCACACCGGGGAGCTGTTTTTT
>TRBV25-1|NA|few|TRBJ2-7
CASSVAGADEQYF
TGTGCCAGCAGTGTCGCAGGGGCCGACGAGCAGTACTTC
>TRBV6-1|TRBD2|once|TRBJ2-2
CASSFSGTAGELFF
TGTGCCAGCAGTTTTAGCGGGACGGCCGGGGAGCTGTTTTTT
>TRBV29-1|TRBD1|NA|TRBJ1-2
CSAYRGSYGYTF
TGCAGCGCTTACAGGGGAAGCTATGGCTACACCTTC
>TRBV6-6|NA|NA|TRBJ2-5
CASIKGAFQETQYF
TGTGCCAGCATCAAAGGGGCCTTCCAAGAGACCCAGTACTTC
>TRBV28|NA|NA|TRBJ2-7
CASSISSSYEQYF
TGTGCCAGCAGTATTAGCAGTTCCTACGAGCAGTACTTC
>TRBV5-1|TRBD1|NA|TRBJ1-3
CASSWDRGGYF
TGCGCCAGCAGCTGGGACAGGGGTGGGTATTTT
>TRBV7-3|NA|NA|TRBJ2-3
CASSLSGGTDTQYF
TGTGCCAGCAGCTTAAGCGGCGGGACTGATACGCAGTATTTT
>TRBV5-6|NA|NA|TRBJ2-3
CASSLGGGRSTDTQYF
TGTGCCAGCAGCTTAGGGGGAGGGCGGAGCACAGATACGCAGTATTTT